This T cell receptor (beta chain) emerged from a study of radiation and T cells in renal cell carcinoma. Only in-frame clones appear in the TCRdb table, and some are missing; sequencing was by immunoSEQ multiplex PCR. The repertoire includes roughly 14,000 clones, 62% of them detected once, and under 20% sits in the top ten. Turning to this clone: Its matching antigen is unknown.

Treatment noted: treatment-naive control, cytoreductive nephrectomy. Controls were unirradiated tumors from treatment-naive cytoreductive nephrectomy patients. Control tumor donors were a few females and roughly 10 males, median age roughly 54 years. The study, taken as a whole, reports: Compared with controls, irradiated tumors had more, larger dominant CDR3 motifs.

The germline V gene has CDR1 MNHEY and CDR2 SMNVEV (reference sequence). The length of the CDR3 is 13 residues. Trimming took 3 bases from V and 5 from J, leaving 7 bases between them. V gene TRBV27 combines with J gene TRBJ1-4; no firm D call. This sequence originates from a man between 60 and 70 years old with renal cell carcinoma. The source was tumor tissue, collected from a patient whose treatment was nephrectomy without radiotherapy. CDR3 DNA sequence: TGTGCCAGCAGTTTGAGAGGCAATGAAAAACTGTTTTTT. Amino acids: CASSLRGNEKLFF.